The sample holds a few counts of the clone carrying this T cell receptor beta chain. These data belong to a study of blood T cell repertoires in COVID-19. About the research overall: The samples span acute and convalescent COVID-19 from the United States, Italy and Spain. T cells, B-cell-depleted T cells, or PBMCs supplied cDNA or gDNA.

Authors' methods: It was from reference gene primer amplification that nucleated cell counts were estimated. Repertoires were generated with immunoSEQ multiplex PCR, while TCRdb's copy carries only in-frame clones and drops some. V and J calls and clone size are copied from that table; D and trimming were computed from the DNA. The sample consists of some 200,000 clones, roughly four fifths of them appearing once. The CDR3 consists of 14 residues. Germline V gene lookup returns CDR1 SGHDN and CDR2 FVKESK. V lost 6 bases, J lost 7 bases, and 16 bases lay in between. The source material was peripheral blood. The chain couples TRBV14 to TRBJ2-1, with a tentative D call TRBD2 (5 bases). The TCR was taken from a young man with active or convalescent COVID-19. As DNA, the CDR3 is TGTGCCAGCAGGGGTGGACTCCAAGGAAATGAGCAGTTCTTC. This translates into CASRGGLQGNEQFF.